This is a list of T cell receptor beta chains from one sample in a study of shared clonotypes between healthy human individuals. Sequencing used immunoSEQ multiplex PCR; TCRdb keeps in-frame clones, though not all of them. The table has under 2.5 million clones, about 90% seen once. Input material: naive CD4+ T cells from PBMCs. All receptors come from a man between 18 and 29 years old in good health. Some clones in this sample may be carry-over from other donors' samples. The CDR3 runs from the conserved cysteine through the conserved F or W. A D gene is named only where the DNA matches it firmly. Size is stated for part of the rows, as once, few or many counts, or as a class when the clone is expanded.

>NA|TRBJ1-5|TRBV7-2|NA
CASSRQSNQPQHF
TGTGCCAGCAGCAGACAGAGCAATCAGCCCCAGCATTTT
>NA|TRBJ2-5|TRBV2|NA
CASRQSRLGAETQYF
TGTGCCAGCAGACAAAGTAGGCTAGGAGCAGAGACCCAGTACTTC
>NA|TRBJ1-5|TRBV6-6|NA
CASRRGVFQPQHF
TGTGCCAGCCGGAGAGGGGTTTTTCAGCCCCAGCATTTT
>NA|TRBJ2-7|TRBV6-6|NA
CASRTGSPSSYEQYF
TGTGCCAGCAGGACCGGGTCCCCGAGCTCCTACGAGCAGTACTTC
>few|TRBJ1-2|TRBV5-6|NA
CASSFSYGYTF
TGTGCCAGCAGCTTCAGCTATGGCTACACCTTC
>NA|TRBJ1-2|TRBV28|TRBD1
CASSPPGQGYGYTF
TGTGCCAGCAGTCCTCCGGGACAGGGGTATGGCTACACCTTC
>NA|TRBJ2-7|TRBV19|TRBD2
CATRTSGRDEQYF
TGTGCCACCCGGACTAGCGGGAGAGACGAGCAGTACTTC
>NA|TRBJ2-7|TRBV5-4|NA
CASSLMPGSHEQYF
TGTGCCAGCAGCTTGATGCCAGGGAGCCACGAGCAGTACTTC
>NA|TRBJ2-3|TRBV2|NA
CASKAGDTQYF
TGTGCCAGCAAGGCGGGAGATACGCAGTATTTT
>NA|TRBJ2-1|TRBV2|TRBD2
CASSISGSNDEQFF
TGTGCCAGCAGTATAAGCGGGAGTAACGATGAGCAGTTCTTC
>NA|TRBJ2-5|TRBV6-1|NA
CASSEPGGLTQETQHF
TGTGCCAGCAGTGAACCCGGGGGCCTAACCCAAGAGACCCAGCACTTC
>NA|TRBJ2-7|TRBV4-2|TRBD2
CASSLGLADYYEQYF
TGTGCCAGCAGCCTGGGACTAGCGGACTACTACGAGCAGTACTTC
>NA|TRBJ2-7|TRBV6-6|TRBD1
CASGGQSYEQYF
TGTGCCAGCGGGGGACAGTCCTACGAGCAGTACTTC
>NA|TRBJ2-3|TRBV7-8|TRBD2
CASSLVAGVAQYF
TGTGCCAGCAGCTTAGTGGCGGGAGTGGCGCAGTATTTT
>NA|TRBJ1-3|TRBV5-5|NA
CASSLAPLRNTIYF
TGTGCCAGCAGCTTGGCCCCCCTGAGAAACACCATATATTTT
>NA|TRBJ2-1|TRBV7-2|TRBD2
CASSSGLAGASYNEQFF
TGTGCCAGCAGCTCGGGACTAGCGGGTGCCTCCTACAATGAGCAGTTCTTC
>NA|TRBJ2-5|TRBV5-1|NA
CASSLGMGARQETQYF
TGCGCCAGCAGCTTGGGTATGGGGGCCCGCCAAGAGACCCAGTACTTC
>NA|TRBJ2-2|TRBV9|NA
CASSVGGSVGGRNTGELFF
TGTGCCAGCAGCGTTGGGGGCTCGGTGGGAGGGAGAAACACCGGGGAGCTGTTTTTT
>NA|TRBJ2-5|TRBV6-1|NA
CASRTGETQYF
TGTGCCAGCAGGACGGGGGAGACCCAGTACTTC
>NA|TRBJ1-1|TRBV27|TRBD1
CASSLQGGNTEAFF
TGTGCCAGCAGTTTACAGGGGGGAAATACTGAAGCTTTCTTT
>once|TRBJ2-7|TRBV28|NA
CALGSGPYEQYF
TGTGCCCTAGGGTCAGGGCCCTACGAGCAGTACTTC
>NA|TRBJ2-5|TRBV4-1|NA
CASSLQSQGPSMKTQYF
TGCGCCAGCAGCCTTCAAAGTCAGGGACCGAGTATGAAGACCCAGTACTTC
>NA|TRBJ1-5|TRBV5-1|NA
CASSLDGDSNQPQHF
TGCGCCAGCAGCTTGGATGGTGATAGCAATCAGCCCCAGCATTTT
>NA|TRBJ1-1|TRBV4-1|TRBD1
CASSPGSRGAGGTEAFF
TGCGCCAGCAGCCCCGGGTCGCGGGGCGCAGGGGGCACTGAAGCTTTCTTT
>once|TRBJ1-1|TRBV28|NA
CARIPPDEAFF
TGTGCCAGGATCCCGCCGGATGAAGCTTTCTTT
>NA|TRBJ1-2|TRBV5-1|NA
CASDPTGGSVYGYTF
TGCGCCAGCGACCCCACGGGGGGATCCGTCTATGGCTACACCTTC
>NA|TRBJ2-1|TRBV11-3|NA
CASSLSGKEQFF
TGTGCCAGCAGCTTATCGGGAAAGGAGCAGTTCTTC
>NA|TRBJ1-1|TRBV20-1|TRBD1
CSAGQGTEAFF
TGCAGTGCTGGACAGGGGACTGAAGCTTTCTTT
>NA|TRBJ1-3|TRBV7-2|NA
CASSAGTGNTIYF
TGTGCCAGCAGCGCCGGGACTGGAAACACCATATATTTT